This T cell receptor beta chain appears in the sequencing data of a study of a mutant IDH1 vaccine in newly diagnosed glioma. About the study: Vaccinations were initiated 4-6 weeks following radiotherapy alone, or were given together with temozolomide cycles. Every participant had undergone radiotherapy, temozolomide, or both before, and most underwent both. The study, taken as a whole, reports: The occurrence of vaccine-induced immune responses was seen in over 85% of patients.

The CDR3 has 10 amino acids. Trimming stripped 4 bases from V and 7 bases from J, with 5 bases between. CDR1 is DFQATT, CDR2 SNEGSKA, per germline (reference sequence). In this sample, this clone turned up once. Its matching antigen is unknown. Produced via immunoSEQ multiplex PCR; TCRdb's table is partial and in-frame only. This table holds under 40,000 clones, approximately 82% found once. Stated time point: week 35, safety follow-up. With topical imiquimod, each dose of the vaccine consisted of 300 ug of mutant IDH1 20-mer peptide. Eight vaccinations reached patients in weeks 1, 3, 5, 7, 11, 15, 19 and 23.

The sequence derives from a woman between 18 and 29 years old with glioma. Sequencing was performed on PBMCs, taken from a glioma patient whose treatment included an IDH1 peptide vaccine. The chain uses TRBV20-1 and TRBJ2-1; D gene ambiguous. The CDR3 DNA reads as TGCAGTGCTAAGAGGAATGAGCAGTTCTTC. Its protein product is CSAKRNEQFF.